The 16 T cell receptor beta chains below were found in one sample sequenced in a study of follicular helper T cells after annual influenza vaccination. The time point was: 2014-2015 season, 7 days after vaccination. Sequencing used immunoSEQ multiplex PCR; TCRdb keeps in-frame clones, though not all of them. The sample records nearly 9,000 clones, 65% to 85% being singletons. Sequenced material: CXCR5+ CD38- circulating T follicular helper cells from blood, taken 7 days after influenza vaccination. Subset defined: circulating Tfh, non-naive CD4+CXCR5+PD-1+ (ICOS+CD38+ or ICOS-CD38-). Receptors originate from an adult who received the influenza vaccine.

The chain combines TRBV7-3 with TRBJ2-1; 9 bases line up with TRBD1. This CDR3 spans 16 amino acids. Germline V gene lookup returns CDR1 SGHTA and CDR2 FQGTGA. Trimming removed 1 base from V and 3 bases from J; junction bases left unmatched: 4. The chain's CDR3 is CASSLMGQGFYNEQFF. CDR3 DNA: TGTGCCAGCAGCTTAATGGGACAGGGCTTCTACAATGAGCAGTTCTTC.

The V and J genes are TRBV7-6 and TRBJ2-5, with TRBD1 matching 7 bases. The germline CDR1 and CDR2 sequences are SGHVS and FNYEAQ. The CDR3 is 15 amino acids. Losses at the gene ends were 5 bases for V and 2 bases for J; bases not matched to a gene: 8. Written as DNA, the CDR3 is TGTGCCAGCAGCCAGCCCCGGGACAGACAAGAGACCCAGTACTTC. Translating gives CASSQPRDRQETQYF. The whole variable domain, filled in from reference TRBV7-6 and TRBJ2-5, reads GAGVSQSPRYKVTKRGQDVALRCDPISGHVSLYWYRQALGQGPEFLTYFNYEAQQDKSGLPNDRFSAERPEGSISTLTIQRTEQRDSAMYRCASSQPRDRQETQYFGPGTRLLVL.

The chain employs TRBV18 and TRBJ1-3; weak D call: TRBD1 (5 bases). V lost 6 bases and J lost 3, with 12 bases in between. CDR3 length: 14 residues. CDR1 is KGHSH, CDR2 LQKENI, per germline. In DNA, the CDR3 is TGTGCCAGCTCGAAAGGGGAATATGGAAACACCATATATTTT. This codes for CASSKGEYGNTIYF.

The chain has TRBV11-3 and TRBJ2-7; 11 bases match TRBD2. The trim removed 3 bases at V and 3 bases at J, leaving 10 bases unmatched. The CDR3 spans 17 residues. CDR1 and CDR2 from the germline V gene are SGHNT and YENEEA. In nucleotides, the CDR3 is TGTGCCAGCAGCTTCGGCACCGGGACTAGCGGAGACTACGAGCAGTACTTC. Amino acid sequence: CASSFGTGTSGDYEQYF.

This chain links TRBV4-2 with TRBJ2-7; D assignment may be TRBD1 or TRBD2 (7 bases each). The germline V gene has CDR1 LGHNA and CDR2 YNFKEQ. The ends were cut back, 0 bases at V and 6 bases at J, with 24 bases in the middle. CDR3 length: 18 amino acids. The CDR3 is CASSQDPGQGGALGEQYF. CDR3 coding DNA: TGTGCCAGCAGCCAAGATCCAGGCCAGGGGGGGGCTCTAGGCGAGCAGTACTTC.

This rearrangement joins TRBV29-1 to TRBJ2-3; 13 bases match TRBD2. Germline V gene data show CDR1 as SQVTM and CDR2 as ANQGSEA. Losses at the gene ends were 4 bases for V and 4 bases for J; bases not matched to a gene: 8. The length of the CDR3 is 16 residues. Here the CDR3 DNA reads TGCAGCGTTGGGGGGACTAGCGGGATGGGGCCAGATACGCAGTATTTT. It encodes CSVGGTSGMGPDTQYF.

The chain's CDR3 is CASSRGRVGNQPQHF. In DNA form, the CDR3 reads TGTGCCAGCTCCCGGGGAAGGGTTGGCAATCAGCCCCAGCATTTT. The chain uses TRBV7-2 and TRBJ1-5; the D is unclear. The V and J ends lost 8 bases and 2 bases respectively, with 16 bases between them. CDR1 is SGHTA, CDR2 FQGNSA, per germline. The CDR3 consists of 15 residues. The full variable domain, in which reference TRBV7-2 and TRBJ1-5 provide the parts outside the CDR3, is GAGVSQSPSNKVTEKGKDVELRCDPISGHTALYWYRQSLGQGLEFLIYFQGNSAPDKSGLPSDRFSAERTGGSVSTLTIQRTQQEDSAVYLCASSRGRVGNQPQHFGDGTRLSIL.

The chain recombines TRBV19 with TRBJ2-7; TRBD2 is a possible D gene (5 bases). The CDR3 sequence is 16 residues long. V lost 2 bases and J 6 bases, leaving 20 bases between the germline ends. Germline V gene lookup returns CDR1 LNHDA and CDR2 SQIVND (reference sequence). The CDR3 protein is CASSIRVRFEGGEQYF. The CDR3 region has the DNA TGTGCCAGTAGTATACGGGTAAGATTCGAGGGTGGCGAGCAGTACTTC.

The CDR3 DNA follows: TGTGCCAGCAGCTCGGAGGAGACAGATACGCAGTATTTT. Translation: CASSSEETDTQYF. This chain connects TRBV7-9 to TRBJ2-3; D is perhaps TRBD2 (5 bases). Germline values: CDR1 SEHNR, CDR2 FQNEAQ (reference sequence). The CDR3 extends over 13 amino acids. V was trimmed by 4 bases and J by 3 bases, leaving 8 bases between them. The whole variable domain, filled in from reference TRBV7-9 and TRBJ2-3, reads DTGVSQNPRHKITKRGQNVTFRCDPISEHNRLYWYRQTLGQGPEFLTYFQNEAQLEKSRLLSDRFSAERPKGSFSTLEIQRTEQGDSAMYLCASSSEETDTQYFGPGTRLTVL.

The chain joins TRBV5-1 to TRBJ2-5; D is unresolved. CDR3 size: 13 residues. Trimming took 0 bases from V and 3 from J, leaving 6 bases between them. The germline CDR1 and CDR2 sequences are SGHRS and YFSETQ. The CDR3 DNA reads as TGCGCCAGCAGCTTGGTTAGTGAAGAGACCCAGTACTTC. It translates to CASSLVSEETQYF.

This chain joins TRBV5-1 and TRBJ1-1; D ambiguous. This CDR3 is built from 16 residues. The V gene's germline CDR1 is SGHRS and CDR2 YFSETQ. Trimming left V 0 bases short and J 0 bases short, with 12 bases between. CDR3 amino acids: CASSLGYRTVNTEAFF. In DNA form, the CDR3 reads TGCGCCAGCAGCTTGGGATATAGGACGGTGAACACTGAAGCTTTCTTT.

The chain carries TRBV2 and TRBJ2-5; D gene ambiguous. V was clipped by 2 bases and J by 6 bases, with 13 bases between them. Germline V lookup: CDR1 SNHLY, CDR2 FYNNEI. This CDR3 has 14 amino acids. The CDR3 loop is CASSEIPVFQTQYF. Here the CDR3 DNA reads TGTGCCAGCAGTGAAATACCTGTCTTTCAGACCCAGTACTTC. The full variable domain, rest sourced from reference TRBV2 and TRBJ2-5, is EPEVTQTPSHQVTQMGQEVILRCVPISNHLYFYWYRQILGQKVEFLVSFYNNEISEKSEIFDDQFSVERPDGSNFTLKIRSTKLEDSAMYFCASSEIPVFQTQYFGPGTRLLVL.

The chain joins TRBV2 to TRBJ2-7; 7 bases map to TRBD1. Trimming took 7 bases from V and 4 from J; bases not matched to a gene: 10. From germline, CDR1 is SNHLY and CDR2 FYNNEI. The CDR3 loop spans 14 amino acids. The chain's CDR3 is CASMRDRDSYEQYF. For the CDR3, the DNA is TGTGCCAGCATGAGGGACAGAGACTCATACGAGCAGTACTTC.

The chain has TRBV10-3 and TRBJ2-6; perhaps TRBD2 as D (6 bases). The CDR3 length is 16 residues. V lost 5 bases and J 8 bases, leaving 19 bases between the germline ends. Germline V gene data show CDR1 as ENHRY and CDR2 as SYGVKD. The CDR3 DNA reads TGTGCCATCAGTATGGGCTGGAGCGGCGGGACCAACGTCCTGACTTTC. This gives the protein CAISMGWSGGTNVLTF.

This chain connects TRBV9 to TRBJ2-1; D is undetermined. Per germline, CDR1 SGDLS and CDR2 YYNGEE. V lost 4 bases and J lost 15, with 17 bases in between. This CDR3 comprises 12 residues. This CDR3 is CASSPPGLWPFF. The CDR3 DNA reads TGTGCCAGCAGCCCTCCCGGTCTCTGGCCGTTCTTC.

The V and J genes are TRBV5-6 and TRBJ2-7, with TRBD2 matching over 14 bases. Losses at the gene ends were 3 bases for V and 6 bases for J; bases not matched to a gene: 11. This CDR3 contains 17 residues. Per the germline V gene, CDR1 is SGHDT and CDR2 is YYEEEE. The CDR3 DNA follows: TGTGCCAGCAGCTCGCCTCCGGGACTAGCGGGAGTAGGCGAGCAGTACTTC. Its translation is CASSSPPGLAGVGEQYF.